A selection of T cell receptor beta chains follows, all from one sample in a study of T cell responses to AZD1222 COVID-19 vaccine. Sequenced by immunoSEQ multiplex PCR; TCRdb stores in-frame clones only, minus some. The table records approximately 150,000 clones, approximately 90% of them present only once. This material consisted of peripheral blood, taken 28 days after the second dose of the MenACWY control vaccine. Receptors originate from an adult who received the MenACWY meningococcal vaccine as a control. Each CDR3 is given with its conserved first and last residue.

J	V	CDR3
TRBJ1-1	TRBV3-1/TRBV3-2	CASSQGVLEAFF
TRBJ2-6	TRBV3-1/TRBV3-2	CASSQGPGANVLTF
TRBJ1-2	TRBV7-8	CASSFIYRDGYTF
TRBJ2-2	TRBV28	CASSKFKSGGNGELFF
TRBJ2-2	TRBV7-2	CASSSRAYTGELFF
TRBJ2-5	TRBV28	CASSTYAGETQYF
TRBJ1-1	TRBV6-6	CATRRSRRQDTEAFF
TRBJ2-1	TRBV25-1	CARGPGQGHNEQFF
TRBJ1-3	TRBV28	CASSLGTNPAGNTIYF
TRBJ2-3	TRBV29-1	CSVGRGIGPDTQYF
TRBJ1-3	TRBV7-8	CASVLKRHSGNTIYF
TRBJ2-1	TRBV6-5	CASSYGDLVHNEQFF
TRBJ2-7	TRBV12-3/TRBV12-4	CASTPGVKEQYF
TRBJ1-1	TRBV6-2/TRBV6-3	CASRPGGGTEAFF
TRBJ2-1	TRBV3-1/TRBV3-2	CASSQGQGFVRDEQFF
TRBJ1-1	TRBV12-2	CASRLGQLGQTFLAEAFF
TRBJ1-5	TRBV11-2	CASSLVWDSNQPQHF
TRBJ1-1	TRBV6-6	CASSPDRGGRANTEAFF
TRBJ2-1	TRBV2	CASRLKGRMGYNEQFF
TRBJ2-2	TRBV7-2	CASSSPVNTGELFF
TRBJ1-1	TRBV6-5	CASSIRQGMNTEAFF
TRBJ1-1	TRBV6-1	CASSERGITEAFF
TRBJ1-3	TRBV7-2	CASSLGGSGNTIYF
TRBJ2-5	TRBV3-1/TRBV3-2	CASSHLTRWDHQETQYF
TRBJ1-2	TRBV6-5	CASSTPDYGYTF
TRBJ1-6	TRBV30	CAWSPGQGNSPLHF
TRBJ1-3	TRBV5-6	CASSLGAAGNTIYF
TRBJ2-2	TRBV6-5	CASTPKGQPEKLFF
TRBJ1-1	TRBV7-9	CASCQGNTEAFF
TRBJ1-5	TRBV10-3	CAISPDREQRAQPQHF
TRBJ1-1	TRBV10-2	CASSEFDWGTEAFF
TRBJ1-5	TRBV19	CASTHLGQAYSNQPQHF
TRBJ2-1	TRBV6-5	CASSNMKYNEQFF
TRBJ2-2	TRBV5-1	CASSRGQNTGELFF
TRBJ1-2	TRBV28	CASSLGQVSPFYGYTF
TRBJ2-5	TRBV25-1	CASSDFLTGMEETQYF
TRBJ2-1	TRBV4-3	CASSRSPYNEQFF
TRBJ1-5	TRBV27	CASSLGNNQPQHF
TRBJ2-4	TRBV10-3	CAISGLQEGVTKNIQYF
TRBJ2-2	TRBV18	CASSPRRGSNTGELFF
TRBJ2-7	TRBV24-1	CAPWRGVYEQYF
TRBJ1-2	TRBV7-3	CASSLAGWDGYTF
TRBJ1-6	TRBV5-8	CASSPPGTGYSPLHF
TRBJ2-1	TRBV24-1	CATSDFPGSSYNEQFF
TRBJ2-7	TRBV27	CASSSGLFSEQYF
TRBJ1-1	TRBV12-3/TRBV12-4	CASIYGTYTEAFF
TRBJ2-4	TRBV25-1	CASSEIGSWDIQYF
TRBJ2-7	TRBV28	CASSNRDGSYEQYF
TRBJ1-5	TRBV6-2/TRBV6-3	CASSEINQPQHF
TRBJ2-7	TRBV28	CASSLRPGEQYF
TRBJ1-2	TRBV6-5	CASRYSHGYTF
TRBJ1-5	TRBV5-1	CASSWGPAGMGNQPQHF
TRBJ2-1	TRBV6-2/TRBV6-3	CASSRLGDEQFF
TRBJ1-1	TRBV5-1	CASSQTGDRNTEAFF